This T cell receptor (beta chain) was recorded in a study of blood T cell repertoires in COVID-19. Overall study context: Samples of COVID-19 (acute and convalescent) were obtained from the United States, Italy and Spain. PBMCs, B-cell-depleted T cells, or T cells provided the cDNA or gDNA that made up the material.

V shed 3 bases, J shed 5 bases, and the junction held 2 bases outside the gene matches. This CDR3 comprises 15 residues. The V gene's germline CDR1 is SGHKS and CDR2 YYEKEE (reference sequence). This clone was recorded once. In the original processing: Amplifying reference gene primers gave estimates of nucleated cell counts. Measured with immunoSEQ multiplex PCR; TCRdb has only the in-frame clones, and not every one. Clone size and V and J calls were adopted from that table, with D and trimming inferred from the DNA. The data show 70,000 or so clones, under 95% seen once. The sample consisted of peripheral blood. The origin of this receptor is a human donor in a cohort sampled during active COVID-19. The chain is built from TRBV5-5 and TRBJ2-2; 12 bases map to TRBD1. The chain's CDR3 is CASSWDRGRTGELFF. In DNA form, the CDR3 reads TGTGCCAGCAGCTGGGACAGGGGGCGAACCGGGGAGCTGTTTTTT.